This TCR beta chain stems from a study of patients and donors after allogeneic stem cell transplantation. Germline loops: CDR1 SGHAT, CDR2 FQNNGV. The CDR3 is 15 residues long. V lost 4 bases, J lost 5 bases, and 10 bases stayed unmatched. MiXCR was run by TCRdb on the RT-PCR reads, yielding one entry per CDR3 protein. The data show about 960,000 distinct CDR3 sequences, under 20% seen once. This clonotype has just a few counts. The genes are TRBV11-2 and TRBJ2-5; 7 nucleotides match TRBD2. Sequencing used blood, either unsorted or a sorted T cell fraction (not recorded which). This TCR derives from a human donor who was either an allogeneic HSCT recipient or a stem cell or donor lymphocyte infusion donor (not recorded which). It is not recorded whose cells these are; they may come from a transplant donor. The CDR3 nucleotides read TGTGCCAGCAGCTCATCCTTCGCGGGGGTGGAGACCCAGTACTTC. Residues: CASSSSFAGVETQYF. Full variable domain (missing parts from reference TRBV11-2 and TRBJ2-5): EAGVAQSPRYKIIEKRQSVAFWCNPISGHATLYWYQQILGQGPKLLIQFQNNGVVDDSQLPKDRFSAERLKGVDSTLKIQPAKLEDSAVYLCASSSSFAGVETQYFGPGTRLLVL.